The clone carrying this TCR beta chain was picked up many times. The length of the CDR3 is 14 residues. V trimming: 3 bases; J trimming: 7 bases; junction bases outside the gene matches: 7. Germline CDR1 reads SQVTM; CDR2 reads ANQGSEA. TCRdb processed the 5' RACE reads anew with MiXCR; each CDR3 protein has one entry. This table has about 82,000 distinct CDR3 sequences, approximately 5.4% appearing once. This entry is derived from a study of T cells of healthy individuals. The source is a female donor in good health. The genes are TRBV29-1 and TRBJ2-3; TRBD2 aligns across 10 bases. As DNA, the CDR3 is TGCAGCGTTGACCCTAGCGGGAGCCTAAATACGCAGTATTTT. Protein sequence: CSVDPSGSLNTQYF.